The source of this T cell receptor beta chain is a study of T cell repertoires in cytomegalovirus infection. The CDR3 is 14 residues long. CDR1 and CDR2 (germline): LGHNT, FRNRAP. V was pared by 3 bases and J by 7 bases, with 5 bases of the junction left unmatched. TCRdb analysed the reads with MiXCR anew, one entry per CDR3 protein. Of approximately 340,000 distinct CDR3 sequences detected, 25% to 30% appear once; the ten largest clones hold about 20%. As to this clonotype: What it recognizes is unknown.

The chain couples TRBV12-5 to TRBJ2-3, with 9 nucleotides matching TRBD1. The receptor was isolated from a human donor in good health (CMV status not recorded). Some clones in this sample may be carry-over from other donors' samples. Sequenced here: cultured PBMCs, sampled from culture after CMV antigen stimulation. In DNA, the CDR3 is TGTGCTAGTGGTTTAGGAACAGGGGGCTATACGCAGTATTTT. Amino acids: CASGLGTGGYTQYF. Complete variable domain (other parts from reference TRBV12-5 and TRBJ2-3): DARVTQTPRHKVTEMGQEVTMRCQPILGHNTVFWYRQTMMQGLELLAYFRNRAPLDDSGMPKDRFSAEMPDATLATLKIQPSEPRDSAVYFCASGLGTGGYTQYFGPGTRLTVL.